A selection of T cell receptor beta chains follows, all from one sample in a study of cytomegalovirus exposure and HLA in healthy donors. This table comes from immunoSEQ multiplex PCR, and its TCRdb copy is limited to in-frame clones, with some not included. The sample contains approximately 300,000 clones, approximately 86% of which appear only once. The material sequenced was PBMCs. All receptors come from a woman aged 25 to 39 in good health and CMV-seropositive. The CDR3 runs from the conserved cysteine through the conserved F or W. The order of the fields is J gene, V gene, D gene, clone size, CDR3 protein, CDR3 DNA. D genes are given only for firm matches. Size tells how often a clone was seen (once, few, many) or the class of an expanded clone, and some rows leave it out.

J: TRBJ2-5
V: TRBV7-2
D: NA
size: NA
CDR3: CASSATGTSGAQYF
DNA: TGTGCCAGCAGCGCAACCGGGACCTCGGGGGCCCAGTACTTC

J: TRBJ2-1
V: TRBV6-1
D: NA
size: NA
CDR3: CASIPTSLSYNEQFF
DNA: TGTGCCAGCATCCCGACAAGCCTCTCCTACAATGAGCAGTTCTTC

J: TRBJ1-5
V: TRBV11-3
D: NA
size: NA
CDR3: CASSLGAGFYNQPQHF
DNA: TGTGCCAGCAGCTTAGGGGCAGGGTTTTACAATCAGCCCCAGCATTTT

J: TRBJ1-5
V: TRBV28
D: NA
size: NA
CDR3: CASPEVVSRISNQPQHF
DNA: TGTGCCAGCCCAGAGGTAGTCAGTAGAATCAGCAATCAGCCCCAGCATTTT

J: TRBJ1-4
V: TRBV4-3
D: NA
size: NA
CDR3: CASSQDTPVQGGREKLFF
DNA: TGCGCCAGCAGCCAAGACACCCCAGTCCAGGGTGGTCGTGAAAAACTGTTTTTT

J: TRBJ2-2
V: TRBV5-4
D: TRBD2
size: NA
CDR3: CASTREANTGELFF
DNA: TGTGCCAGCACTCGGGAGGCGAACACCGGGGAGCTGTTTTTT

J: TRBJ1-4
V: TRBV4-3
D: NA
size: NA
CDR3: CASSQGLTTNEKLFF
DNA: TGCGCCAGCAGCCAAGGCTTAACAACTAATGAAAAACTGTTTTTT

J: TRBJ1-5
V: TRBV15
D: TRBD1
size: NA
CDR3: CATSGTGQGIYSNQPQHF
DNA: TGTGCCACCAGCGGCACCGGACAGGGAATATATAGCAATCAGCCCCAGCATTTT

J: TRBJ1-3
V: TRBV7-2
D: NA
size: NA
CDR3: CASSQGVSGNTIYF
DNA: TGTGCCAGCAGCCAAGGGGTTTCTGGAAACACCATATATTTT

J: TRBJ1-3
V: TRBV6-5
D: NA
size: NA
CDR3: CASSATVTGNTIYF
DNA: TGTGCCAGCAGCGCGACAGTTACTGGAAACACCATATATTTT

J: TRBJ2-5
V: TRBV5-1
D: NA
size: NA
CDR3: CASSRDFQVQETQYF
DNA: TGCGCCAGCAGCCGGGACTTTCAGGTCCAAGAGACCCAGTACTTC

J: TRBJ1-5
V: TRBV27
D: TRBD1
size: once
CDR3: CASSLAGGGNQPQHF
DNA: TGTGCCAGCAGTTTAGCAGGGGGCGGCAATCAGCCCCAGCATTTT

J: TRBJ1-3
V: TRBV30
D: NA
size: NA
CDR3: CAWSVGKRGSGNTIYF
DNA: TGTGCCTGGAGTGTAGGGAAAAGGGGCTCTGGAAACACCATATATTTT